This TCR beta chain comes out of a study of metastatic and nonmetastatic thyroid tumors. Study summary: Repertoires were compared across blood and tumor or nodule tissue from malignant and benign thyroid patients.

All patients reached thyroid surgery having received no treatment beforehand. This clone was recorded at least ten times. Between the trimmed V and J ends, which lost 3 bases and 0 bases, there was a span of 7 bases. Germline-derived CDR1 and CDR2 are MGHRA and YSYEKL. This CDR3 comprises 14 residues. In the original workflow: The study built a papillary thyroid cancer distant-metastasis classifier from CDR3 differences across clinicopathological groups. With MiXCR, TCRdb reprocessed the PCR reads. In this record, the V and J calls reflect TCRdb's handling and not the investigators' own analysis. This table has some 33,000 clones, about 15% appearing once.

The genes are TRBV4-1 and TRBJ2-3; TRBD1 might be the D (5 bases). Sequenced input: blood. The sequence was obtained from a male donor with papillary thyroid cancer or a benign thyroid nodule (not recorded which). Some clones in this sample may be carry-over from other donors' samples. As DNA, the CDR3 is TGCGCCAGCAGCCAGGGGCCCAGCACAGATACGCAGTATTTT. It encodes CASSQGPSTDTQYF.